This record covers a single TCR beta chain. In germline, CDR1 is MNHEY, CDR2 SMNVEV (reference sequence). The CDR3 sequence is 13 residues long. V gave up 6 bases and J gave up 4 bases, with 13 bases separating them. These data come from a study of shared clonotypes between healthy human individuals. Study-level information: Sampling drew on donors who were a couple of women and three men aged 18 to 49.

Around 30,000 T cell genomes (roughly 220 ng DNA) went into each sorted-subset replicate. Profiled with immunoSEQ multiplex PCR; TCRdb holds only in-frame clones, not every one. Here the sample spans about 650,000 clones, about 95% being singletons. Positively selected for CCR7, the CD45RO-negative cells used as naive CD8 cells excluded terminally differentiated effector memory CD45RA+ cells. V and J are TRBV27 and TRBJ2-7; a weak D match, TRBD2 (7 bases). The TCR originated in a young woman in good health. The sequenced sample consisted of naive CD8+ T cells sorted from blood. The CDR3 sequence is CASSPGGQYEQYF. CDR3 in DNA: TGTGCCAGCAGCCCCGGGGGGCAATACGAGCAGTACTTC.